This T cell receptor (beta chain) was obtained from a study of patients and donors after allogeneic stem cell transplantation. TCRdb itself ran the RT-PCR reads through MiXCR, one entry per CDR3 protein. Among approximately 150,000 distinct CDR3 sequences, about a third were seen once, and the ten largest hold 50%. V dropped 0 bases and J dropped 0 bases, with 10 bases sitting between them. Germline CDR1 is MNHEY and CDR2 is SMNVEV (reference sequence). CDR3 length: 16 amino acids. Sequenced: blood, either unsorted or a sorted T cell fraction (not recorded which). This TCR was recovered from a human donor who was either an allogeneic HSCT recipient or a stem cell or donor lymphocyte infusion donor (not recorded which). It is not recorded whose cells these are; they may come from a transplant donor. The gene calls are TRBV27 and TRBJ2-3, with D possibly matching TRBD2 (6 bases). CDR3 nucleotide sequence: TGTGCCAGCAGTTTATCGCCGGGACTCAGCACAGATACGCAGTATTTT. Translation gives CASSLSPGLSTDTQYF.